This is a list of T cell receptor beta chains from one sample in a study of Graves' ophthalmopathy and Graves' hyperthyroidism. One entry per CDR3 protein, called by TCRdb with MiXCR from the multiplex PCR reads. The data show a few hundred thousand distinct CDR3 sequences, about 15% seen once. Sequencing was done on a sample of peripheral blood. The receptor source for this set is an adult woman with stable Graves' hyperthyroidism. Each CDR3 is given with its conserved first and last residue. The order of the fields is V gene, clone size, CDR3 length, D gene, J gene, CDR3 DNA, CDR3 protein. A D gene is named only where the DNA matches it firmly. Expanded clones get a size class; other rows say once, few or many, or leave the size out.

>TRBV5-1|many|14|-|TRBJ2-5
TGCGCCAGCACCTTAGGGGGGAGGCAAGAGACCCAGTACTTC
CASTLGGRQETQYF
>TRBV20-1|-|13|TRBD1|TRBJ1-2
TGCAGTGCCCCTGGACAGGGTGACTATGGCTACACCTTC
CSAPGQGDYGYTF
>TRBV27|many|17|TRBD2|TRBJ2-7
TGTGCCAGCAGTTTATCGACTAGCGGGAGGGGAAGCTACGAGCAGTACTTC
CASSLSTSGRGSYEQYF
>TRBV27|-|16|-|TRBJ1-6
TGTGCCAGCAGTTTACTCGGGGCCGTACATAATTCACCCCTCCACTTT
CASSLLGAVHNSPLHF
>TRBV24-1|few|13|-|TRBJ2-2
TGTGCCACCAGTGACTCACGGTCCGGGGAGCTGTTTTTT
CATSDSRSGELFF
>TRBV12-3/TRBV12-4|-|14|-|TRBJ1-2
TGTGCCAGCAGCCCTTTGGGACATATCGCTGGCTACACCTTC
CASSPLGHIAGYTF
>TRBV28|-|15|TRBD2|TRBJ2-2
TGTGCCAGCAGTCCCGGGACTAGCCGGGCCGGGGAGCTGTTTTTT
CASSPGTSRAGELFF
>TRBV3-1|many|14|TRBD1|TRBJ1-1
TGTGCCAGCAGCCACTCCGACAGGGGAGTTGAAGCTTTCTTT
CASSHSDRGVEAFF
>TRBV11-2|-|14|TRBD1|TRBJ2-5
TGTGCCAGCAGCTGGGCGAGACAGGGTGAGACCCAGTACTTC
CASSWARQGETQYF
>TRBV20-1|-|14|-|TRBJ1-6
TGCAGTGCCCAACCGGGGGGGAGAAATTCACCCCTCCACTTT
CSAQPGGRNSPLHF
>TRBV2|many|13|-|TRBJ1-1
TGTGCCAGCAGTGAACAGGGGAGTACTGAAGCTTTCTTT
CASSEQGSTEAFF
>TRBV7-2|many|14|TRBD2|TRBJ2-7
TGTGCCAGCAGCTTGGGGCTAGCGGTTTACGAGCAGTACTTC
CASSLGLAVYEQYF
>TRBV7-2|few|15|TRBD2|TRBJ2-4
TGTGCCAGCAACCTGGGACTAGCGGCAAAAAACATTCAGTACTTC
CASNLGLAAKNIQYF
>TRBV29-1|many|13|-|TRBJ1-1
TGCAGCCACAAGAGGGGGGGGAACACTGAAGCTTTCTTT
CSHKRGGNTEAFF
>TRBV4-1|many|15|-|TRBJ2-5
TGCGCCAGCAGCCAAGACCAGCGAAGGGGGGAGACCCAGTACTTC
CASSQDQRRGETQYF
>TRBV28|many|14|-|TRBJ1-5
TGTGCCAGCAGGACAACCGGGACGACCTTGCCCCAGCATTTT
CASRTTGTTLPQHF